The following is a T cell receptor beta chain sequence with its context. The target antigen is unknown. These data are taken from a study of long-term antiretroviral therapy in people with HIV. Study background: The earliest samples predate the 2015 immediate-ART recommendation by about a decade.

Per germline, CDR1 MNHEY and CDR2 SVGAGI. The V gene lost 0 bases and the J gene lost 5 bases, with 13 bases spanning the gap. This CDR3 comprises 16 residues. Sequencing used immunoSEQ v3.0 at survey level. TCRdb's table, derived via immunoSEQ multiplex PCR, lists solely in-frame clones and lacks some. The sample consists of approximately 17,000 clones, more than 65% of them appearing once. HIV-positive participants were all treated in the United States. Study-wide results and caveats: Possibly under older ART regimens, blood was drawn between the mid-2000s and the late 2010s.

The rearrangement uses TRBV6-5 and TRBJ2-2; D is undetermined. The sequence was collected from a man aged 25 to 40 with HIV. The sequences come from unsorted PBMCs, collected around 1.3 years before starting antiretroviral therapy. The CDR3 region has the DNA TGTGCCAGCAGTTACTCCCCCAGCCCTAAGACCGGGGAGCTGTTTTTT. It yields the protein CASSYSPSPKTGELFF.